One sample yielded the 3 T cell receptor beta chains listed below, sequenced in a study of cytomegalovirus exposure and HLA in healthy donors. The PCR made use of 60 Vbeta and 13 Jbeta primers. TCRdb's table, derived via immunoSEQ multiplex PCR, lists solely in-frame clones and lacks some. The data contain around 200,000 clones, 70% to 80% of them singletons. The sequencing input was PBMCs. All receptors derive from a girl between 2 and 10 years old in good health and CMV-seronegative.

The genes are TRBV5-4 and TRBJ1-1, with 7 bases fitting TRBD1. Looked up from germline, CDR1 is SGHNT and CDR2 is YYREEE (reference sequence). The CDR3 spans 15 residues. V lost 4 bases, J lost 7 bases, and 13 bases stayed unmatched. The CDR3 region has the DNA TGTGCCAGCAGCCTGCGACAGGGCGCAGGCCTTGAAGCTTTCTTT. It encodes CASSLRQGAGLEAFF.

The CDR3: CASSPRGREAFF. CDR3 DNA sequence: TGTGCCAGCTCACCACGAGGCAGAGAAGCTTTCTTT. The chain uses TRBV18 and TRBJ1-1, with D uncertain. The CDR3 covers 12 residues. Germline V gene sequence: CDR1 KGHSH, CDR2 LQKENI. V was trimmed by 1 base and J by 8 bases, leaving 8 bases between them.

This chain joins TRBV5-1 and TRBJ1-6; 7 nucleotides line up with TRBD1. Germline CDR1 reads SGHRS; CDR2 reads YFSETQ. V shed 2 bases, J shed 10 bases, and the junction held 9 bases outside the gene matches. This CDR3 has 15 amino acids. The CDR3 reads CASSFPGTVPSPLHF. In DNA, the CDR3 is TGCGCCAGCAGCTTCCCCGGGACAGTTCCATCACCCCTCCACTTT. Based on the CDR3 plus reference TRBV5-1 and TRBJ1-6, the full variable domain is KAGVTQTPRYLIKTRGQQVTLSCSPISGHRSVSWYQQTPGQGLQFLFEYFSETQRNKGNFPGRFSGRQFSNSRSEMNVSTLELGDSALYLCASSFPGTVPSPLHFGNGTRLTVT.